This T cell receptor (beta chain) was retrieved from a study of shared clonotypes between healthy human individuals. Study overall: Those who served as donors were a couple of women and a few men between the ages of 18 and 49. Study-level findings and limits: The study generally estimated greater richness for naive than memory subsets. Among a handful of donors, roughly 5% of naive CD4 clonotypes were found in common.

Notes on this clone: Its antigen is unidentified.

Sequencing used immunoSEQ multiplex PCR; TCRdb keeps in-frame clones, though not all of them. The sample gives 950,000 to 1,100,000 clones, approximately 80% of which show up once; 0.55% to 0.7% is in the top ten. CDR1 is MRHNA, CDR2 SNTAGT, per germline. The V segment lost 7 bases and the J segment 15 bases; nucleotides outside the gene matches: 11. The length of the CDR3 is 13 residues. The source is a man younger than 30 in good health. Some clones in this sample may be carry-over from other donors' samples. The sequenced material came from memory CD4+ T cells from PBMCs. Stated subset: CD45RA-negative fraction. The chain is built from TRBV6-4 and TRBJ2-1; 11 bases agree with TRBD2. The CDR3 bases are TGTGCCAGCAAGCGGGGACTAGCGGTCCAGGGGTTCTTC. It encodes CASKRGLAVQGFF.